This record covers a single T cell receptor beta chain. The target of this receptor is not known. No quality values exist for individual bases; no much larger clone is one base distant. Based on the germline V gene, the CDR1 and CDR2 sequences are KGHDR and SFDVKD. Ends trimmed: V by 4 bases, J by 3 bases; bases unmatched to a gene: 17. From the cysteine up to the phenylalanine, the CDR3 has a length of 20 residues. Solely the CDR3 DNA is kept, with 60 bases framed from the first base. This specimen belongs to a study of blood T cell repertoires in COVID-19 (dated by TCRdb to 2020 to 2022). For the study in its entirety: Collaborator samples came from the United States, Italy and Spain and covered acute and convalescent phases of COVID-19. The prospective study material was composed of cDNA or gDNA derived from T cells, B-cell-depleted T cells, or PBMCs. Deeply sampled blood TCRbeta repertoires from subjects exposed to, actively infected with, or recovered from COVID-19 were included in the dataset. A freely available public database, intended as a resource for researchers studying the immune response to SARS-CoV-2, is where the repertoires were released. Samples were obtained from the ongoing ImmuneRACE study (first 160 participants) and from 1,000 to 1,500 subjects provided by 6 global collaborators. A de-identified subject ID, COVID-19 status, age in years and sex were almost always included in the sample metadata. Where HLA class I and class II types were available, the types were taken from metadata supplied by the sample provider, not from assay-based typing.

The immunoSEQ Assay, a bias-controlled multiplex PCR, was used to amplify TCRbeta CDR3 regions from genomic DNA. Per the authors' processing: The number of nucleated cells in each sample was estimated by amplification of reference gene primers within the assay. To quantify the absolute abundance of each unique TCRbeta CDR3 rearrangement, sequence reads were collapsed and filtered. Productive Simpson clonality was computed per sample as the square root of Simpson's diversity index over productive rearrangements. TCRdb's version of the immuneACCESS table is confined to in-frame rearrangements and falls short of the full clone set. An unresolved V gene accounts for under half of the shortfall where checked; the remainder is of unknown origin. That table gives V, J and clone size, and the DNA gave D and trimming. The sample table shows 55,000 to 80,000 clones, and more than 90% are seen once. The ten largest clones add up to approximately 5% of the sample.

Whole blood was collected in K2EDTA tubes by collaborating institutions according to the institutions' own protocols. For TCRbeta analysis, collaborators shipped samples in one of three forms: frozen whole blood, isolated PBMCs, or DNA extracted from either of those sample types. General conclusions and limits of the study: The quantity of clinical and demographic metadata differed by source and by participant and was supplied without curation.

This TCR was recovered from a human donor in a cohort sampled during active COVID-19. This sequence uses TRBV24-1 and TRBJ2-1, with 10 bases in between that match TRBD1. What was sequenced was peripheral blood. The nucleotide sequence is TGTGCCACCAGTGAACGCCCGGGACAGGGGACGGTAAGAGGCTACAATGAGCAGTTCTTC. Translation gives CATSERPGQGTVRGYNEQFF.